This T cell receptor (beta chain) was captured in a study of neurological immune-mediated disorders. The study, taken as a whole, reports: No expanded-clone CDR3 amino acid sequence recurred across subjects, suggesting private TCR-beta repertoires.

Time point specified: technical triplicate 1. By 5'RACE with 10-nucleotide random UMIs, the cDNA was made. The output of every sequencing run exceeded 170 million TCR-beta sequences, derived from 15-18 subjects. TCRdb analysed the 5' RACE reads with MiXCR anew, one entry per CDR3 protein. The repertoire holds some 38,000 distinct CDR3 sequences, with around 10% as singletons. The CDR3 covers 14 residues. Per the germline V gene, CDR1 is SGHKS and CDR2 is YYEKEE (reference sequence). Trimming shortened V by 2 bases and J by 2 bases, and 10 bases separated the two germline ends. Many counts were recorded for this clonotype. Its antigen is still unknown.

The chain combines TRBV5-5 with TRBJ2-5; D remains ambiguous. This TCR was recovered from a man in his sixties with HTLV-1-associated myelopathy (HAM/TSP). Sequencing used PBMCs. CDR3 region: CASSFRQTQETQYF. The CDR3 DNA reads as TGTGCCAGCAGCTTCCGTCAGACGCAAGAGACCCAGTACTTC.